Sequencing of this T cell receptor beta chain was carried out in a study of regulatory T cells in long-lasting Graves disease. Findings and limits, study-wide: Among samples with persistent disease, TRBV28, TRBJ1-2 and TRBJ2-5 were favored.

Points on this clonotype: Its antigen remains unidentified.

As for time point: newly diagnosed GD, antithyroid drugs for less than 3 months. The TCR library was prepared using RNA isolated from PBMCs. The CDR3 totals 15 residues. V was clipped by 6 bases and J by 2 bases; unmatched bases: 8. According to the study, TCR beta libraries were built with iRepertoire HTBI primers and CDR3-region Arm-PCR. TCRdb re-derived calls from the multiplex PCR reads in MiXCR, one entry per CDR3 protein. This table has roughly 610,000 distinct CDR3 sequences, about 16% appearing once. These data are also associated with another study on T cells in Graves' hyperthyroidism and ophthalmopathy.

This chain connects TRBV12-3 or TRBV12-4 to TRBJ2-5; 8 bases are a match to TRBD2. The sample in question was peripheral blood mononuclear cells (PBMCs), obtained at new diagnosis, from a patient treated with antithyroid drugs. This TCR derives from a man aged 18 to 35 with Graves disease. CDR3 DNA: TGTGCCAGCAGCCCGGGGGGGGGGGGTCAAGAGACCCAGTACTTC. Residues: CASSPGGGGQETQYF.